A single sample gave rise to the 32 T cell receptor beta chains below, sequenced in a study of OX40 agonist ivuxolimab in advanced cancers. Clones were read by immunoSEQ multiplex PCR, and TCRdb kept only the in-frame ones, dropping some. The sample holds approximately 76,000 clones; 93% are singletons and the top ten take roughly 6.7%. The sample in question was CD4+ or CD8+ T cells sorted from blood, obtained in a trial of the OX40 agonist ivuxolimab. These TCRs come from an adult with an advanced solid tumor such as melanoma, head and neck, liver or kidney cancer.

This chain joins TRBV30 and TRBJ2-7, with D possibly being TRBD2 (5 bases). The CDR3 sequence is 14 residues long. Germline assignment: CDR1 GTSNPN and CDR2 SVGIG (reference sequence). The V end lost 3 bases, the J end lost 5 bases, and 17 bases lay between the germline ends. CDR3: CAWRLTRGVHEQYF. For the CDR3, the DNA is TGTGCCTGGAGATTAACTAGAGGAGTCCACGAGCAGTACTTC.

V is TRBV19 and J is TRBJ2-7; perhaps D is TRBD1 or TRBD2 (5 bases each). The CDR3 runs to 15 residues. CDR1 and CDR2 (germline): LNHDA, SQIVND (reference sequence). V dropped 2 bases and J dropped 2 bases, with 13 bases sitting between them. In nucleotides, the CDR3 is TGTGCCAGTAGTATAATGCCGGGACCCACCTACGAGCAGTACTTC. Its translation is CASSIMPGPTYEQYF.

This sequence joins TRBV21-1 and TRBJ1-1. TRBV21-1 is flagged as a pseudogene. The CDR3 length is 12 residues. Written as DNA, the CDR3 is TGTGCCAGCAGCAAAGTGGGGGGGGAAGCTTTCTTT. This encodes CASSKVGGEAFF.

J is TRBJ2-7 and V is TRBV5-8; unclear D gene. The V and J ends lost 1 base and 4 bases respectively, with 15 bases between them. The CDR3 length is 15 residues. The germline gives CDR1 SGHTS, CDR2 YDEGEE. The DNA of the CDR3 is TGTGCCAGCAGCTTGACTGAATACCCCTTATACGAGCAGTACTTC. This gives the protein CASSLTEYPLYEQYF. Combining the CDR3 with reference TRBV5-8 and TRBJ2-7 gives the whole variable domain EAGVTQSPTHLIKTRGQQATLRCSPISGHTSVYWYQQALGLGLQFLLWYDEGEERNRGNFPPRFSGRQFPNYSSELNVNALELEDSALYLCASSLTEYPLYEQYFGPGTRLTVT.

The V and J genes are TRBV28 and TRBJ2-2; tentative D call: TRBD2 (5 bases). The germline V and J ends were trimmed by 0 bases and 4 bases, with 6 bases remaining between them. This CDR3 has 14 amino acids. Germline V gene lookup returns CDR1 MDHEN and CDR2 SYDVKM. CDR3 protein: CASSLWSGTGELFF. In DNA, the CDR3 is TGTGCCAGCAGTTTATGGAGCGGCACCGGGGAGCTGTTTTTT.

The chain joins TRBV7-2 to TRBJ1-1; no definite D call. The CDR3 spans 15 residues. The germline V gene encodes CDR1 SGHTA and CDR2 FQGNSA. V dropped 6 bases and J dropped 0 bases, with 14 bases sitting between them. The CDR3 loop is CASSLGLGLNTEAFF. CDR3 nucleotide sequence: TGTGCCAGCAGTCTAGGGTTAGGGTTGAACACTGAAGCTTTCTTT.

The chain couples TRBV4-1 to TRBJ1-2; tentative D call: TRBD1 (5 bases). The CDR3 is 14 amino acids. V was pared by 0 bases and J by 6 bases, with 11 bases between. Per the germline V gene, CDR1 is MGHRA and CDR2 is YSYEKL. The CDR3 spells CASSQDNRRDGYTF. The CDR3 DNA reads as TGCGCCAGCAGCCAAGACAACAGGAGGGATGGCTACACCTTC.

This clone was seen just once. The J gene is TRBJ1-2, the V gene TRBV5-8; TRBD1 is a possible D gene (6 bases). Germline values: CDR1 SGHTS, CDR2 YDEGEE. The V end was cut by 5 bases, the J end by 6 bases, with 17 bases between. The CDR3 sequence is 14 residues long. The CDR3 nucleotides read TGTGCCAGCAGAACAGGGTTGAGGTATGATGGCTACACCTTC. This codes for CASRTGLRYDGYTF.

This chain links TRBV11-2 with TRBJ1-1, with 8 nucleotides matching TRBD1. Losses at the gene ends were 4 bases for V and 3 bases for J; bases not matched to a gene: 10. The CDR3 has 16 amino acids. Germline CDR1 reads SGHAT; CDR2 reads FQNNGV. For the CDR3, the DNA is TGTGCCAGCAGCTCCCAGGGGGCCCTGGGCCACACTGAAGCTTTCTTT. Its protein is CASSSQGALGHTEAFF.

This clone showed up just once. This sequence joins TRBV25-1 and TRBJ2-1, with D tentatively TRBD1 (6 bases). Per the germline V gene, CDR1 is MGHDK and CDR2 is SYGVNS. The CDR3 is 16 residues long. Trimming left V 3 bases short and J 4 bases short, with 16 bases between. The CDR3 here is CASSDQDSLVYNEQFF. The CDR3 coding sequence is TGTGCCAGCAGTGATCAGGACAGCCTAGTTTACAATGAGCAGTTCTTC. The whole variable domain, filled in from reference TRBV25-1 and TRBJ2-1, reads EADIYQTPRYLVIGTGKKITLECSQTMGHDKMYWYQQDPGMELHLIHYSYGVNSTEKGDLSSESTVSRIRTEHFPLTLESARPSHTSQYLCASSDQDSLVYNEQFFGPGTRLTVL.

V usage is TRBV4-3 and J usage is TRBJ1-4; no clear D. The ends were cut back, 2 bases at V and 4 bases at J, with 8 bases in the middle. This CDR3 contains 14 residues. Per germline, CDR1 LGHNA and CDR2 YSLEER. The CDR3 sequence is CASSQRYYNEKLFF. The DNA for the CDR3 is TGCGCCAGCAGCCAAAGGTATTATAATGAAAAACTGTTTTTT.

The J gene is TRBJ1-2, the V gene TRBV5-1, with D hard to call. Germline V gives CDR1 SGHRS, CDR2 YFSETQ. V shed 0 bases and J shed 8 bases, with 11 bases lying between them. The CDR3 length is 13 residues. The DNA for the CDR3 is TGCGCCAGCAGCTTGGATGGTGTGCGAGGCTACACCTTC. It yields the protein CASSLDGVRGYTF.

The V and J genes are TRBV5-4 and TRBJ2-2; D call uncertain. Germline V gene sequence: CDR1 SGHNT, CDR2 YYREEE (reference sequence). The germline V and J ends were trimmed by 2 bases and 4 bases, with 9 bases remaining between them. There are 14 residues in the CDR3. CDR3 protein: CASSFGVPTGELFF. As DNA, the CDR3 is TGTGCCAGCAGCTTTGGGGTACCCACCGGGGAGCTGTTTTTT.

V is TRBV4-3 and J is TRBJ2-5, with TRBD2 identical over 9 bases. Germline V gives CDR1 LGHNA, CDR2 YSLEER. Trimming took 2 bases from V and 4 from J; bases not matched to a gene: 8. This CDR3 has 16 residues. CDR3 protein: CASSQSGGPGGETQYF. CDR3 sequence (DNA): TGCGCCAGCAGCCAAAGCGGGGGGCCGGGAGGAGAGACCCAGTACTTC.

The V call is TRBV5-4, the J call TRBJ2-7; perhaps TRBD1 as D (7 bases). This CDR3 spans 15 amino acids. CDR1 is SGHNT, CDR2 YYREEE, per germline (reference sequence). V was trimmed by 5 bases and J by 0 bases, leaving 15 bases between them. The CDR3 DNA is TGTGCCAGCAGTCGGGGGACAGCCTTCTCCTACGAGCAGTACTTC. Its translation: CASSRGTAFSYEQYF.

The chain recombines TRBV27 with TRBJ1-2; 11 bases align to TRBD1. The length of the CDR3 is 13 residues. V lost 8 bases, J lost 6 bases, and 5 bases stayed unmatched. Germline CDR1 and CDR2: MNHEY and SMNVEV (reference sequence). The chain's CDR3 is CASLGQGANGYTF. In nucleotides, the CDR3 is TGTGCCAGCCTAGGACAGGGGGCCAATGGCTACACCTTC.

The chain recombines TRBV7-3 with TRBJ2-3, with D possibly matching TRBD1 (5 bases). There are 13 residues in the CDR3. The germline V gene encodes CDR1 SGHTA and CDR2 FQGTGA. The V end was cut by 5 bases, the J end by 6 bases, with 12 bases between. CDR3 sequence: CASSPQGSDTQYF. The CDR3 bases are TGTGCCAGCAGCCCTCAGGGATCGGATACGCAGTATTTT. Using reference TRBV7-3 and TRBJ2-3 for the parts outside the CDR3, the full variable domain is GAGVSQTPSNKVTEKGKYVELRCDPISGHTALYWYRQSLGQGPEFLIYFQGTGAADDSGLPNDRFFAVRPEGSVSTLKIQRTERGDSAVYLCASSPQGSDTQYFGPGTRLTVL.

This chain's CDR3 is CASSLLQGSYGYTF. The CDR3 DNA follows: TGTGCCAGCAGCTTACTACAGGGGAGCTATGGCTACACCTTC. V is TRBV7-2 and J is TRBJ1-2, with TRBD1 matching over 7 bases. With 2 bases clipped from V and 4 bases from J, the junction kept 4 bases outside the gene matches. Germline V gene lookup returns CDR1 SGHTA and CDR2 FQGNSA. This CDR3 contains 14 residues.

The chain combines TRBV18 with TRBJ2-1; 7 nucleotides match TRBD1. CDR1 is KGHSH and CDR2 is LQKENI in the germline V gene. The CDR3 extends over 18 amino acids. J lost 4 bases, V lost 6 bases, and 18 bases had no gene match. CDR3 loop: CASSPGTAERIVYNEQFF. The CDR3, as DNA: TGTGCCAGCTCTCCCGGGACAGCAGAAAGAATCGTGTACAATGAGCAGTTCTTC.

J is TRBJ2-1 and V is TRBV9; the match to TRBD2 covers 11 bases. The CDR3 totals 14 residues. With 4 bases clipped from V and 5 bases from J, the junction kept 2 bases outside the gene matches. Germline CDR1 SGDLS, CDR2 YYNGEE. The CDR3: CASSISGGDNEQFF. CDR3 sequence (DNA): TGTGCCAGCAGCATTAGCGGGGGGGACAATGAGCAGTTCTTC.

This clone was detected only once. CDR3 bases: TGTGCCAGTGGACAGGGAGATGAGCAGTTCTTC. As protein: CASGQGDEQFF. This chain connects TRBV19 to TRBJ2-1; 8 nucleotides match TRBD1. Germline CDR1 is LNHDA and CDR2 is SQIVND (reference sequence). V lost 8 bases to trimming and J lost 8 bases; unmatched junction nucleotides: 2. CDR3 length: 11 residues.

This clone was seen a handful of times. CDR3 protein: CASSNRPWGNSPLHF. For the CDR3, the DNA is TGTGCCAGCAGCAACCGCCCATGGGGTAATTCACCCCTCCACTTT. The gene calls are TRBV21-1 and TRBJ1-6. TRBV21-1 is a listed pseudogene. The CDR3 spans 15 residues.

The rearrangement links TRBV29-1 to TRBJ1-5; D possibly corresponds to TRBD1 (5 bases). Germline V gives CDR1 SQVTM, CDR2 ANQGSEA. The V end was cut by 6 bases, the J end by 0 bases, with 12 bases between. The CDR3 length is 14 residues. The CDR3 spells CSVGTFDSNQPQHF. The CDR3 region has the DNA TGCAGCGTAGGGACTTTTGATAGCAATCAGCCCCAGCATTTT. Full variable domain (missing parts from reference TRBV29-1 and TRBJ1-5): SAVISQKPSRDICQRGTSLTIQCQVDSQVTMMFWYRQQPGQSLTLIATANQGSEATYESGFVIDKFPISRPNLTFSTLTVSNMSPEDSSIYLCSVGTFDSNQPQHFGDGTRLSIL.

V gene TRBV29-1 combines with J gene TRBJ1-1; no definite D call. The CDR3 runs to 12 residues. Trimming shortened V by 4 bases and J by 2 bases, and 8 bases separated the two germline ends. The germline CDR1 and CDR2 sequences are SQVTM and ANQGSEA. CDR3: CSVVGVNTEAFF. For the CDR3, the DNA is TGCAGCGTTGTTGGGGTTAACACTGAAGCTTTCTTT.

V and J are TRBV6-7 and TRBJ1-4; D is perhaps TRBD1 (6 bases). TRBV6-7 falls under the ORF class, with uncertain function. V was trimmed by 2 bases and J by 0 bases, leaving 34 bases between them. This CDR3 is built from 24 residues. CDR3 loop: CASSYIAQVGGQPLRSTTNEKLFF. The CDR3 DNA sequence: TGTGCCAGCAGTTACATCGCCCAAGTGGGGGGGCAACCACTTAGATCGACAACTAATGAAAAACTGTTTTTT.

The V gene is TRBV10-2, the J gene TRBJ2-1; 7 bases map to TRBD1. The V segment lost 6 bases and the J segment 8 bases; nucleotides outside the gene matches: 7. Germline V CDR1 and CDR2: WSHSY, SAAADI. The CDR3 loop spans 13 amino acids. CDR3 amino acids: CASRTPGQHEQFF. As DNA, the CDR3 is TGCGCCAGCAGGACCCCGGGACAGCATGAGCAGTTCTTC.

The V gene is TRBV5-4, the J gene TRBJ1-6; D may be TRBD1 (6 bases). The V end was cut by 0 bases, the J end by 7 bases, with 8 bases between. The CDR3 runs 14 residues. The germline gives CDR1 SGHNT, CDR2 YYREEE (reference sequence). CDR3: CASSLGQGNSPLHF. The CDR3 DNA is TGTGCCAGCAGCTTGGGGCAGGGGAATTCACCCCTCCACTTT.

The chain carries TRBV5-6 and TRBJ2-7; the D is unclear. There are 13 residues in the CDR3. The germline CDR1 and CDR2 sequences are SGHDT and YYEEEE. The V end was cut by 4 bases, the J end by 5 bases, with 13 bases between. In nucleotides, the CDR3 is TGTGCCAGCAGCCGGACCCCAAGGCACGAGCAGTACTTC. This translates into CASSRTPRHEQYF. The variable domain in full, completed from reference TRBV5-6 and TRBJ2-7, reads DAGVTQSPTHLIKTRGQQVTLRCSPKSGHDTVSWYQQALGQGPQFIFQYYEEEERQRGNFPDRFSGHQFPNYSSELNVNALLLGDSALYLCASSRTPRHEQYFGPGTRLTVT.

The genes are TRBV7-8 and TRBJ1-4; D is ambiguous. Trimming pared 1 base from V and 4 bases from J, leaving 19 bases between. This CDR3 comprises 18 residues. Germline lookup yields CDR1 SGHVS and CDR2 FQNEAQ. CDR3 coding DNA: TGTGCCAGCAGCTTAGATTATAATCCGCCGCGCCTTAATGAAAAACTGTTTTTT. This gives the protein CASSLDYNPPRLNEKLFF.

This clone appeared once. No conserved phenylalanine or tryptophan is present at the end of the CDR3, so a read error is the likely explanation. The DNA is omitted, as the CDR3 cannot be located on it reliably, and the CDR3 follows TCRdb's listing. The CDR3 spells CASSQVKREGD. This chain uses TRBV4-1 with TRBJ1-1. Germline V CDR1 and CDR2: MGHRA, YSYEKL. The CDR3 spans 11 residues, counting both ends.

This chain links TRBV6-5 with TRBJ2-5; D is perhaps TRBD2 (6 bases). This CDR3 comprises 13 residues. Germline V lookup: CDR1 MNHEY, CDR2 SVGAGI. Trimming pared 4 bases from V and 1 base from J, leaving 7 bases between. The CDR3 sequence: CASSWGLQETQYF. CDR3 in DNA: TGTGCCAGCAGTTGGGGACTCCAAGAGACCCAGTACTTC.

Of note for this clone: The same CDR3 also results from other DNA sequences found in this sample. V gene TRBV27 combines with J gene TRBJ2-2, with D hard to call. The CDR3 contains 14 residues. Trimming stripped 3 bases from V and 1 base from J, with 6 bases between. From germline, CDR1 is MNHEY and CDR2 SMNVEV (reference sequence). CDR3 in DNA: TGTGCCAGCAGTTTCGGCCGGAACACCGGGGAGCTGTTTTTT. It encodes CASSFGRNTGELFF.